The rows below give T cell receptor beta chains drawn from one sample of a study of blood T cell repertoires in COVID-19. Libraries were prepared by immunoSEQ multiplex PCR; TCRdb keeps only in-frame clonotypes and omits some of them. The sample holds about 54,000 clones, approximately 90% seen once. Sequencing input: peripheral blood. The receptors originated from a human donor in a cohort sampled during active COVID-19. The CDR3 runs from the conserved cysteine through the conserved F or W. Fields, in order: V gene, J gene, D gene, clone size, CDR3 protein, CDR3 DNA. A D gene is named only where the DNA matches it firmly. Size values are once, few and many counts, or a class for expanded clones, and some rows have none.

V gene: TRBV28; J gene: TRBJ1-6; D gene: .; clone size: .; CDR3 protein: CASSLPRGVNSPLHF; CDR3 DNA: TGTGCCAGCAGTTTACCCAGGGGCGTGAATTCACCCCTCCACTTT
V gene: TRBV2; J gene: TRBJ1-5; D gene: .; clone size: .; CDR3 protein: CASSEDIGVMSQPQHF; CDR3 DNA: TGTGCCAGCAGTGAAGATATAGGGGTGATGAGTCAGCCCCAGCATTTT
V gene: TRBV7-8; J gene: TRBJ1-3; D gene: .; clone size: once; CDR3 protein: CASSFYRSSGNTIYF; CDR3 DNA: TGTGCCAGCAGCTTTTACAGAAGCTCTGGAAACACCATATATTTT
V gene: TRBV19; J gene: TRBJ1-2; D gene: TRBD1; clone size: few; CDR3 protein: CASSITGGVGSYTF; CDR3 DNA: TGTGCCAGTAGTATCACAGGGGGCGTCGGGAGCTACACCTTC
V gene: TRBV4-2; J gene: TRBJ2-1; D gene: TRBD2; clone size: .; CDR3 protein: CASSLHTGTSGPSYNEQFF; CDR3 DNA: TGTGCCAGCAGCCTTCATACCGGGACTAGCGGTCCCTCCTACAATGAGCAGTTCTTC
V gene: TRBV13; J gene: TRBJ2-7; D gene: .; clone size: once; CDR3 protein: CASSPTNEQYF; CDR3 DNA: TGTGCCAGCAGCCCCACTAACGAGCAGTACTTC
V gene: TRBV7-2; J gene: TRBJ1-1; D gene: .; clone size: .; CDR3 protein: CASSFQGDTEAFF; CDR3 DNA: TGTGCCAGCAGCTTTCAGGGCGACACTGAAGCTTTCTTT
V gene: TRBV5-1; J gene: TRBJ1-1; D gene: TRBD1; clone size: .; CDR3 protein: CASSLGTGGTEAFF; CDR3 DNA: TGCGCCAGCAGCCTGGGGACAGGGGGGACTGAAGCTTTCTTT
V gene: TRBV2; J gene: TRBJ2-7; D gene: .; clone size: once; CDR3 protein: CASVSGQPTSYEQYF; CDR3 DNA: TGTGCCAGCGTGAGCGGACAGCCAACCTCCTACGAGCAGTACTTC
V gene: TRBV5-1; J gene: TRBJ1-2; D gene: .; clone size: .; CDR3 protein: CASSLEQGGYTF; CDR3 DNA: TGCGCCAGCAGCTTGGAACAGGGAGGGTACACCTTC
V gene: TRBV30; J gene: TRBJ1-1; D gene: .; clone size: .; CDR3 protein: CAWMGGGDEAFF; CDR3 DNA: TGTGCCTGGATGGGCGGGGGTGATGAAGCTTTCTTT
V gene: TRBV6-6; J gene: TRBJ2-7; D gene: .; clone size: .; CDR3 protein: CASNPQGRDEQYF; CDR3 DNA: TGTGCCAGCAATCCCCAGGGAAGGGACGAGCAGTACTTC
V gene: TRBV18; J gene: TRBJ2-1; D gene: TRBD2; clone size: .; CDR3 protein: CASSPRSGRGYEQFF; CDR3 DNA: TGTGCCAGCTCACCACGGAGCGGGAGGGGTTATGAGCAGTTCTTC
V gene: TRBV7-8; J gene: TRBJ1-2; D gene: TRBD1; clone size: .; CDR3 protein: CASSLGQGAIYGYTF; CDR3 DNA: TGTGCCAGCAGCCTGGGACAGGGGGCGATATATGGCTACACCTTC
V gene: TRBV11-3; J gene: TRBJ2-3; D gene: TRBD2; clone size: once; CDR3 protein: CASSRRLAGGNTDTQYF; CDR3 DNA: TGTGCCAGCAGCCGACGGCTAGCGGGGGGTAATACAGATACGCAGTATTTT
V gene: TRBV19; J gene: TRBJ2-7; D gene: .; clone size: few; CDR3 protein: CASSSPVGDEQYF; CDR3 DNA: TGTGCCAGTAGTTCCCCCGTCGGGGACGAGCAGTACTTC
V gene: TRBV23-1; J gene: TRBJ2-7; D gene: TRBD1; clone size: once; CDR3 protein: CASHFQQGQGFSYEQYF; CDR3 DNA: TGCGCCAGCCACTTCCAACAGGGACAGGGGTTCTCCTACGAGCAGTACTTC